The source of this T cell receptor beta chain is a study of beta chain features in type 1 diabetes. Study-wide context: The number of sorted cells examined across all samples was roughly 100,000,000.

This clone appeared a few times. What it binds is not known. Via the markers CD45RO/CCR7/CD25/CD127/CD95/CD27, stem cell-like memory, regulatory, central memory and naive CD4+ cells were sorted. General study points: Type 1 diabetes patients had VDJ junctions that carried fewer insertions and more deletions.

V was clipped by 9 bases and J by 9 bases; unmatched bases: 5. CDR1 SNHLY and CDR2 FYNNEI come from the germline V gene. This CDR3 comprises 12 residues. Expressed TCRB transcripts were sequenced because the isolated RNA had all been reverse transcribed beforehand. Some clones are missing from TCRdb's copy, which holds only in-frame ones; the method was immunoSEQ multiplex PCR. The sample holds roughly 350,000 clones, approximately 10% seen once. V usage is TRBV2 and J usage is TRBJ2-1, with 10 bases matching TRBD2. The clonotype comes from a woman in her 30s in good health. Sequencing was performed on naive CD4+ T cells from blood. CDR3 bases: TGTGCCAGGAGGACTAGCGGTATTGAGCAGTTCTTC. It yields the protein CARRTSGIEQFF.